This is a list of T cell receptor beta chains from one sample in a study of OX40 agonist ivuxolimab in advanced cancers. Some clones are missing from TCRdb's copy, which holds only in-frame ones; the method was immunoSEQ multiplex PCR. The sample yields some 5,700 clones, around four fifths seen once. The starting material was CD4+ or CD8+ T cells sorted from blood, obtained in a trial of the OX40 agonist ivuxolimab. The source is an adult with an advanced solid tumor such as melanoma, head and neck, liver or kidney cancer. CDR3s include the opening cysteine and the closing phenylalanine or tryptophan.

v_call,cdr3_length,j_call,cdr3_aa
TRBV7-2,17,TRBJ2-1,CASSLVASLAEYNEQFF
TRBV19,14,TRBJ2-7,CASSIKDTTYEQYF
TRBV27,15,TRBJ2-1,CASSSVSGGENEQFF
TRBV11-2,12,TRBJ2-7,CASSFGQSEQYF
TRBV6-1,16,TRBJ1-2,CASSEAPGQGVYGYTF
TRBV11-3,12,TRBJ2-7,CASSFTSREQYF
TRBV9,14,TRBJ1-1,CASSVAWENTEAFF
TRBV4-1,15,TRBJ2-5,CASSHIDNGGETQYF
TRBV28,15,TRBJ1-1,CASSLSRRPGGKAFF
TRBV13,15,TRBJ2-3,CASSSRTSDTDTQYF
TRBV19,14,TRBJ2-5,CASTRTGMEETQYF
TRBV13,12,TRBJ1-1,CASSLPVTEAFF
TRBV6-5,13,TRBJ2-5,CATNRANQETQYF
TRBV4-1,16,TRBJ2-7,CASSLTAGGLSYEQYF
TRBV2,15,TRBJ2-5,CASSGGGGAGETQYF
TRBV9,15,TRBJ2-1,CASSPRALDYNEQFF
TRBV7-9,15,TRBJ1-5,CASSRGDVYNQPQHF
TRBV27,13,TRBJ2-1,CASSFGYYNEQFF
TRBV27,15,TRBJ2-1,CASSLSMGFGNEQFF
TRBV19,14,TRBJ1-1,CASSIDRTTTEAFF
TRBV19,15,TRBJ1-5,CASSSGQGGNQPQHF
TRBV5-4,15,TRBJ2-7,CASRSSLLAGDEQYF
TRBV6-5,14,TRBJ2-7,CASSLRTETYEQYF
TRBV9,14,TRBJ2-7,CASSVGGSSYEQYF
TRBV7-6,15,TRBJ1-4,CASSPDIGTNEKLFF
TRBV21-1,17,TRBJ2-7,CASSKGFEGMSSYEQYF
TRBV19,12,TRBJ1-1,CASSTGGAQAFF
TRBV2,14,TRBJ2-5,CASNGLAGAETQYF
TRBV30,16,TRBJ1-4,CAWSPGQGTGNEKLFF
TRBV28,14,TRBJ1-1,CASSSSDRVTEAFF
TRBV29-1,13,TRBJ2-1,CSVEDRRLAEQFF
TRBV7-2,15,TRBJ1-2,CASSGVGGGPYGYTF
TRBV7-9,14,TRBJ2-1,CASSLVGRDNEQFF
TRBV19,15,TRBJ2-3,CASSPGLSSTDTQYF
TRBV2,15,TRBJ2-7,CASSTSGAFSYEQYF
TRBV7-9,15,TRBJ1-5,CASSLGPGSNQPQHF
TRBV15,12,TRBJ2-1,CATSRGVNEQFF
TRBV27,15,TRBJ1-1,CASSLSINSGTEAFF
TRBV2,17,TRBJ1-1,CASSGNREGTMNTEAFF
TRBV23-1,12,TRBJ1-1,CASSRGCTEAFF
TRBV5-4,15,TRBJ1-2,CASSLDGSSGNGYTF
TRBV27,15,TRBJ2-3,CASSPSGRGADTQYF
TRBV5-6,15,TRBJ2-4,CASRSGTAVKNIQYF
TRBV10-1,14,TRBJ2-1,CASSESNGGNEQFF
TRBV19,16,TRBJ2-3,CASSIVPGTGTDTQYF
TRBV28,17,TRBJ2-4,CASSLPPGASTKNIQYF
TRBV5-4,16,TRBJ2-5,CASSLLAEIPLETQYF
TRBV7-9,15,TRBJ2-1,CASSTTESYYNEQFF